This T cell receptor beta chain was recovered during a study of cytotoxic CD8 clonotypes in ibrutinib-treated CLL. The overall study: After treatment lasting a median about twelve months, range 6 to 36, response samples were collected. Study-wide findings and caveats: Sustained-remission and progressing patients had different sampling times.

The TCR beta libraries used around 2.2 micrograms of genomic DNA that came from cryopreserved PBMCs. Points on this clone: The antigen is not known.

J gave up 4 bases and V 0 bases, and 10 bases lay outside the gene matches. This CDR3 contains 17 residues. From germline, CDR1 is SGDLS and CDR2 YYNGEE. A 1 in 200,000 to 1 in 1 million T cell depth was the sequencing target. The protocol was immunoSEQ multiplex PCR, while the TCRdb copy is restricted to in-frame clones and leaves out a portion. The table has roughly 70,000 clones, 90% seen once. This clonotype originated in a human donor with chronic lymphocytic leukemia. J is TRBJ2-5 and V is TRBV9; 9 bases fit TRBD2. This sample comprised PBMCs, obtained after 12 months of ibrutinib treatment. CDR3 sequence: CASSVGSGGRAGETQYF. DNA for the CDR3: TGTGCCAGCAGCGTAGGAAGTGGCGGGAGGGCCGGAGAGACCCAGTACTTC.